Each of the 21 T cell receptor beta chains below was sequenced from the same sample in a study of blood T cell repertoires in COVID-19. TCRdb's table, derived via immunoSEQ multiplex PCR, lists solely in-frame clones and lacks some. The repertoire holds about 200,000 clones, roughly nine tenths seen once, with almost 4% in the top ten. The sample comprised PBMCs or T cells enriched from blood (not recorded which). The receptors here all came from a woman aged 30 to 39 with acute COVID-19.

This clone appeared once. The rearrangement joins TRBV29-1 to TRBJ1-1, with D perhaps TRBD1 (5 bases). Deletions cut 4 bases from V and 8 bases from J, with 11 bases between. Per germline, CDR1 SQVTM and CDR2 ANQGSEA. The CDR3 consists of 11 residues. The CDR3 region is CSVVAEGEAFF. The CDR3 coding sequence is TGCAGCGTTGTCGCGGAGGGGGAAGCTTTCTTT.

The rearrangement joins TRBV4-3 to TRBJ2-4, with D uncertain. The CDR3 is 17 amino acids. Trimming took 1 base from V and 0 from J, leaving 13 bases between them. CDR1 is LGHNA, CDR2 YSLEER, per germline. CDR3 residues: CASSQVVTATAKNIQYF. CDR3 sequence (DNA): TGCGCCAGCAGCCAAGTCGTCACAGCAACAGCCAAAAACATTCAGTACTTC.

This clone was seen just once. The rearrangement uses TRBV30 and TRBJ2-1, with a possible D match to TRBD2 (6 bases). The germline gives CDR1 GTSNPN, CDR2 SVGIG (reference sequence). V was shortened by 4 bases and J by 6 bases, with 16 bases between the two germline ends. This CDR3 comprises 14 residues. The CDR3 sequence: CAWTRSGTRNEQFF. CDR3 DNA sequence: TGTGCCTGGACCAGATCCGGGACTCGCAATGAGCAGTTCTTC.

The chain recombines TRBV9 with TRBJ2-5; D might be TRBD2 (6 bases). Germline-derived CDR1 and CDR2 are SGDLS and YYNGEE. This CDR3 is 14 amino acids long. Trimming removed 4 bases at V and 2 bases at J, with 12 bases between. The CDR3 spells CASSKGLAQETQYF. In DNA, the CDR3 is TGTGCCAGCAGCAAGGGACTCGCACAAGAGACCCAGTACTTC.

The rearrangement links TRBV6-2 or TRBV6-3 to TRBJ1-1, with 10 bases matching TRBD1. The length of the CDR3 is 13 residues. J was trimmed by 7 bases and V by 4 bases; bases with no gene match: 3. Germline CDR1 is MNHEY and CDR2 is SVGEGT. The chain's CDR3 is CASSLGQGFEAFF. The DNA of the CDR3 is TGTGCCAGCAGTTTGGGACAGGGGTTTGAAGCTTTCTTT.

V usage is TRBV7-2 and J usage is TRBJ1-1; D uncertain. V shed 1 base and J shed 3 bases, with 15 bases lying between them. The CDR3 totals 16 residues. The germline gives CDR1 SGHTA, CDR2 FQGNSA. The CDR3, as DNA: TGTGCCAGCAGCTTAGAGCGGAGCCCATGGGACACTGAAGCTTTCTTT. Amino acids: CASSLERSPWDTEAFF. Full variable domain (outside the CDR3, taken from reference TRBV7-2 and TRBJ1-1): GAGVSQSPSNKVTEKGKDVELRCDPISGHTALYWYRQSLGQGLEFLIYFQGNSAPDKSGLPSDRFSAERTGGSVSTLTIQRTQQEDSAVYLCASSLERSPWDTEAFFGQGTRLTVV.

V gene TRBV29-1 combines with J gene TRBJ2-7; TRBD1 matches at 10 bases. The CDR3 consists of 13 residues. The V segment lost 6 bases and the J segment 2 bases; nucleotides outside the gene matches: 4. Germline CDR1 is SQVTM and CDR2 is ANQGSEA. The CDR3 DNA reads TGCAGCGTGGCGGGACAGGGGACCTACGAGCAGTACTTC. Encoded protein: CSVAGQGTYEQYF.

The CDR3 coding sequence is TGTGCCAGCAGAGCTACAGACAATCAGCCCCAGCATTTT. Encoded protein: CASRATDNQPQHF. The chain links TRBV6-5 to TRBJ1-5; D remains unclear. Trimming cost V 6 bases and J 3 bases, with 9 bases left between them. CDR3 length: 13 residues. Germline loops: CDR1 MNHEY, CDR2 SVGAGI.

The V call is TRBV19, the J call TRBJ1-2; perhaps TRBD1 as D (6 bases). Trimming removed 4 bases at V and 3 bases at J, with 15 bases between. Germline loops: CDR1 LNHDA, CDR2 SQIVND (reference sequence). The CDR3 spans 15 residues. The CDR3 sequence is CASSREGTLHYGYTF. Here the CDR3 DNA reads TGTGCCAGTAGTAGAGAAGGGACATTGCACTATGGCTACACCTTC.

The chain combines TRBV5-1 with TRBJ2-3; possibly TRBD2 for D (6 bases). The CDR3 runs to 18 residues. Trimming took off 0 bases at V and 0 bases at J, with 17 bases between the two ends. CDR1 SGHRS and CDR2 YFSETQ come from the germline V gene. CDR3 residues: CASSLGGGGATSTDTQYF. CDR3 DNA sequence: TGCGCCAGCAGCTTGGGTGGCGGCGGGGCCACTAGCACAGATACGCAGTATTTT.

This sequence joins TRBV6-5 and TRBJ2-7, with 8 bases identical to TRBD2. J lost 2 bases, V lost 7 bases, and 4 bases had no gene match. CDR3 length: 13 residues. CDR1 and CDR2 from the germline V gene are MNHEY and SVGAGI. The CDR3 DNA is TGTGCCAGCATCCCAGCGGGGGCCTACGAGCAGTACTTC. The encoded protein is CASIPAGAYEQYF.

The chain couples TRBV19 to TRBJ1-2; 8 bases align to TRBD1. The CDR3 covers 13 residues. Germline values: CDR1 LNHDA, CDR2 SQIVND (reference sequence). The V segment lost 6 bases and the J segment 7 bases; nucleotides outside the gene matches: 7. CDR3 residues: CASSAPGGGGYTF. The CDR3 DNA sequence: TGTGCCAGTAGCGCCCCAGGGGGCGGTGGCTACACCTTC.

This clone was seen only once. V is TRBV19 and J is TRBJ2-3, with D possibly being TRBD2 (5 bases). V lost 7 bases and J 0 bases, leaving 11 bases between the germline ends. The CDR3 length is 14 residues. In germline, CDR1 is LNHDA, CDR2 SQIVND (reference sequence). The CDR3 nucleotides are TGTGCCAGTAAGGCGGGCCCTAGCACAGATACGCAGTATTTT. This translates into CASKAGPSTDTQYF.

The chain couples TRBV4-2 to TRBJ1-4; TRBD1 agrees at 8 bases. The CDR3 spans 18 residues. Germline V gene data show CDR1 as LGHNA and CDR2 as YNFKEQ. J was trimmed by 2 bases and V by 0 bases; bases with no gene match: 8. The CDR3 loop reads CASSQELQGEGTNEKLFF. CDR3 nucleotides: TGTGCCAGCAGCCAAGAGTTACAGGGGGAAGGGACTAATGAAAAACTGTTTTTT.

The J gene is TRBJ1-1, the V gene TRBV4-1; 10 bases are shared with TRBD1. V was clipped by 3 bases and J by 8 bases; unmatched bases: 6. The CDR3 is 14 amino acids. CDR1 and CDR2 (germline): MGHRA, YSYEKL. The CDR3 DNA is TGCGCCAGCAGCCATTCGGGACAGGGGATCGAAGCTTTCTTT. Protein product: CASSHSGQGIEAFF.

This clone occurred many times. The chain uses TRBV3-1 (or the pseudogene TRBV3-2) and TRBJ2-1; 7 nucleotides align to TRBD2. Per germline, CDR1 LGHDT and CDR2 YNNKEL (reference sequence). The junction had 20 bases not matched to a gene; V was cut back by 2 bases and J by 10 bases. The CDR3 covers 18 residues. In DNA form, the CDR3 reads TGTGCCAGCAGCCAATATCCCTTTAGCGGGCGCCCCTTAGACGAGCAGTTCTTC. Amino acids: CASSQYPFSGRPLDEQFF.

V usage is TRBV6-6 and J usage is TRBJ2-4; 7 bases map to TRBD2. CDR3 length: 14 residues. V dropped 6 bases and J dropped 6; count of bases not matched to a gene: 8. Germline V gene lookup returns CDR1 MNHNY and CDR2 SVGAGI (reference sequence). The CDR3 nucleotides are TGTGCCAGCAGCTTCGGACTAGACGTAAACATTCAGTACTTC. Its translation: CASSFGLDVNIQYF.

This chain's CDR3 is CASSLRAGGLDTEAFF. The CDR3 nucleotides read TGCGCCAGCAGCTTACGGGCAGGGGGGTTGGACACTGAAGCTTTCTTT. The V gene is TRBV5-1, the J gene TRBJ1-1; 7 nucleotides line up with TRBD1. The CDR3 runs 16 residues. V trimming: 2 bases; J trimming: 3 bases; junction bases outside the gene matches: 10. Germline lookup yields CDR1 SGHRS and CDR2 YFSETQ. Full variable domain (remainder filled in from reference TRBV5-1 and TRBJ1-1): KAGVTQTPRYLIKTRGQQVTLSCSPISGHRSVSWYQQTPGQGLQFLFEYFSETQRNKGNFPGRFSGRQFSNSRSEMNVSTLELGDSALYLCASSLRAGGLDTEAFFGQGTRLTVV.

This clone was detected once. V usage is TRBV6-5 and J usage is TRBJ2-5; no definite D call. Trimming took off 0 bases at V and 1 base at J, with 6 bases between the two ends. The CDR3 extends over 14 amino acids. Germline-derived CDR1 and CDR2 are MNHEY and SVGAGI. This CDR3 reads CASSYSGSQETQYF. The CDR3 bases are TGTGCCAGCAGTTACTCGGGCAGCCAAGAGACCCAGTACTTC.

Only one count was recorded for this clone. V and J are TRBV28 and TRBJ1-2, with 9 bases matching TRBD1. The CDR3 runs to 14 residues. The V gene end was trimmed by 6 bases and the J gene end by 7 bases; junction bases not matched to a gene: 9. The V gene's germline CDR1 is MDHEN and CDR2 SYDVKM. The CDR3 DNA reads TGTGCCAGCAGCCGAAGAGGGGACAGGGCTGGCTACACCTTC. Translated: CASSRRGDRAGYTF.

The rearrangement joins TRBV27 to TRBJ1-5, with unresolved D. The CDR3 length is 13 residues. Between the trimmed V and J ends, which lost 0 bases and 4 bases, there was a span of 4 bases. Germline-derived CDR1 and CDR2 are MNHEY and SMNVEV (reference sequence). The CDR3 loop is CASSLSVNQPQHF. CDR3 nucleotide sequence: TGTGCCAGCAGTTTATCTGTAAATCAGCCCCAGCATTTT.